These 4 T cell receptor beta chains share one sample of origin, sequenced in a study of preoperative IRX-2 immunotherapy in early breast cancer. The treatment here: preoperative locoregional IRX-2 cytokine immunotherapy. Method: immunoSEQ multiplex PCR; TCRdb's copy keeps in-frame clones and lacks some. The sample has 35,000 to 55,000 clones; around 96% are singletons. The specimen was tumor tissue, collected after IRX-2 immunotherapy. These receptors were collected from a human donor with breast cancer.

The genes are TRBV28 and TRBJ2-3, with TRBD2 as a possible D gene (5 bases). V gave up 5 bases and J gave up 3 bases, with 12 bases separating them. Germline values: CDR1 MDHEN, CDR2 SYDVKM. The CDR3 is 14 residues long. The CDR3 region has the DNA TGTGCCAGCAGTCCCTTGAGGGAAACAGATACGCAGTATTTT. Residues: CASSPLRETDTQYF.

The V and J genes are TRBV28 and TRBJ2-7; TRBD1 matches at 9 bases. The CDR3 covers 14 residues. J lost 7 bases, V lost 5 bases, and 9 bases had no gene match. Germline CDR1 and CDR2: MDHEN and SYDVKM. In DNA, the CDR3 is TGTGCCAGCAGTCCCTCCGGCGGGACAGGGGAGCAGTACTTC. Translation: CASSPSGGTGEQYF.

This chain joins TRBV18 and TRBJ2-1, with TRBD2 matching over 7 bases. V trimming: 1 base; J trimming: 8 bases; junction bases outside the gene matches: 5. This CDR3 spans 14 amino acids. CDR1 KGHSH and CDR2 LQKENI come from the germline V gene. The CDR3 spells CASSPLQSGDEQFF. The CDR3 DNA is TGTGCCAGCTCACCACTACAAAGCGGGGATGAGCAGTTCTTC.

The genes are TRBV6-5 and TRBJ2-1; 8 bases are shared with TRBD1. Germline assignment: CDR1 MNHEY and CDR2 SVGAGI. The junction had 11 bases not matched to a gene; V was cut back by 6 bases and J by 7 bases. The CDR3 length is 15 residues. CDR3 residues: CASRGVGQGYNEQFF. The CDR3, as DNA: TGTGCCAGCAGGGGGGTCGGACAGGGATATAATGAGCAGTTCTTC.